What follows describes a single TCR beta chain. Several immunoSEQ 96-well plates shared each subset's DNA, each plate a replicate. Assay: immunoSEQ multiplex PCR; the TCRdb copy retains only in-frame clones and omits some. The sample consists of approximately 1.4 million clones, approximately 98% of them appearing once. This sample is drawn from a study of shared clonotypes between healthy human individuals. Germline V lookup: CDR1 SGHRS, CDR2 YFSETQ. J lost 6 bases, V lost 3 bases, and 10 bases had no gene match. The CDR3 runs 15 residues. This sequence joins TRBV5-1 and TRBJ2-3, with TRBD1 identical over 7 bases. This receptor was taken from a young man in good health. Material: naive CD4+ T cells sorted from blood. Subset described: CD45RA+ positively selected. The CDR3 DNA is TGCGCCAGCAGCTCGGACAGGCCAAATTGGGATACGCAGTATTTT. It codes for CASSSDRPNWDTQYF.